Presented here are 27 T cell receptor beta chains from one specimen sequenced in a study of OX40 agonist ivuxolimab in advanced cancers. The library was obtained by the immunoSEQ multiplex PCR assay. In TCRdb, the immuneACCESS table is reduced to in-frame sequences with V and J assigned. These tables do not hold every clone; where another copy was compared, an unresolved V gene accounts for under half, and the others remain unexplained. This sample lists roughly 130,000 clones; 90% to 95% were detected once. The biggest ten clones account for approximately 0.15% of the sample. Sample: CD4+ or CD8+ T cells sorted from blood, taken in a trial of the OX40 agonist ivuxolimab. These TCRs come from an adult with an advanced solid tumor such as melanoma, head and neck, liver or kidney cancer.

The chain recombines TRBV9 with TRBJ2-7; the D gene could be TRBD1 or TRBD2 (6 bases each). CDR3 size: 16 residues. V lost 1 base and J lost 6, with 20 bases in between. CDR1 and CDR2 from the germline V gene are SGDLS and YYNGEE. In DNA, the CDR3 is TGTGCCAGCAGCGTATCGGCGGGAACCCAAGGGGGCGAGCAGTACTTC. Encoded protein: CASSVSAGTQGGEQYF.

This clone showed up just a few times. J is TRBJ1-3 and V is TRBV28; D is unclear. This CDR3 spans 12 amino acids. CDR1 is MDHEN, CDR2 SYDVKM, per germline. Trimming took off 3 bases at V and 3 bases at J, with 3 bases between the two ends. The CDR3 nucleotides are TGTGCCAGCAGTTTTAATGGAAACACCATATATTTT. Amino acids: CASSFNGNTIYF.

The rearrangement uses TRBV6-1 and TRBJ2-1; D unresolved. CDR1 is MNHNS, CDR2 SASEGT, per germline. V lost 11 bases to trimming and J lost 3 bases, with 5 bases between them. This CDR3 spans 10 amino acids. As DNA, the CDR3 is TGTGCCTCGGGCTACAATGAGCAGTTCTTC. Amino acids: CASGYNEQFF.

CDR3: CASSPMTGLRNTQYF. The CDR3 DNA follows: TGTGCCAGCAGCCCTATGACGGGACTAAGGAATACGCAGTATTTT. This sequence joins TRBV27 and TRBJ2-3, with 7 bases identical to TRBD2. CDR3 length: 15 residues. Germline V gives CDR1 MNHEY, CDR2 SMNVEV (reference sequence). The V gene end was trimmed by 6 bases and the J gene end by 7 bases; junction bases not matched to a gene: 13.

The chain has TRBV18 and TRBJ2-7, with no clear D. This CDR3 is 11 amino acids long. The germline V and J ends were trimmed by 3 bases and 9 bases, with 9 bases remaining between them. The germline CDR1 and CDR2 sequences are KGHSH and LQKENI. In DNA, the CDR3 is TGTGCCAGCTCACCTGACCGCGGGCAGTACTTC. This sequence encodes CASSPDRGQYF.

This chain connects TRBV6-1 to TRBJ2-1, with TRBD1 as a possible D gene (6 bases). The CDR3 is 15 amino acids. Trimming left V 6 bases short and J 3 bases short, with 15 bases between. CDR1 MNHNS and CDR2 SASEGT come from the germline V gene. CDR3 bases: TGTGCCAGCAGGATACAGGGAAATAACTACAATGAGCAGTTCTTC. It is translated as CASRIQGNNYNEQFF.

The chain's CDR3 is CAISESAGGGYEQYF. CDR3 nucleotides: TGTGCCATCAGTGAGTCAGCGGGGGGCGGCTACGAGCAGTACTTC. This chain uses TRBV10-3 with TRBJ2-7; 9 nucleotides align to TRBD2. The CDR3 loop spans 15 amino acids. The V gene end was trimmed by 0 bases and the J gene end by 3 bases; junction bases not matched to a gene: 3. In germline, CDR1 is ENHRY, CDR2 SYGVKD.

J is TRBJ2-5 and V is TRBV4-3; the D call may be TRBD1 or TRBD2 (5 bases each). Looked up from germline, CDR1 is LGHNA and CDR2 is YSLEER. The CDR3 contains 17 residues. Deletions cut 0 bases from V and 6 bases from J, with 20 bases between. This chain's CDR3 is CASSQDSEGRASKTQYF. The CDR3 DNA sequence: TGCGCCAGCAGCCAAGATAGCGAGGGGCGCGCGTCTAAGACCCAGTACTTC.

This rearrangement joins TRBV30 to TRBJ1-5, with a weak D call TRBD1 (6 bases). The V and J ends lost 2 bases and 6 bases respectively, with 20 bases between them. Per the germline V gene, CDR1 is GTSNPN and CDR2 is SVGIG (reference sequence). The CDR3 runs 16 residues. The CDR3 loop reads CAWSPQGHHLGQPQHF. The CDR3 region has the DNA TGTGCCTGGAGTCCTCAGGGACACCACCTGGGTCAGCCCCAGCATTTT.

The chain uses TRBV7-2 and TRBJ2-1; TRBD2 matches 7 bases. The V and J ends lost 4 bases and 5 bases, in that order; junction bases with no gene match: 8. The CDR3 is 15 amino acids. From germline, CDR1 is SGHTA and CDR2 FQGNSA. This chain's CDR3 is CASSSAGVSDNEQFF. The CDR3 DNA reads as TGTGCCAGCAGCTCGGCGGGAGTAAGTGACAATGAGCAGTTCTTC.

The J gene is TRBJ2-2, the V gene TRBV4-2, with 9 bases fitting TRBD2. J lost 2 bases, V lost 2 bases, and 3 bases had no gene match. Germline lookup yields CDR1 LGHNA and CDR2 YNFKEQ. There are 16 residues in the CDR3. CDR3 bases: TGTGCCAGCAGCCAACGCGGGGGGGCCAACACCGGGGAGCTGTTTTTT. Translation gives CASSQRGGANTGELFF.

The CDR3 DNA reads TGTGCCAGCAGCTTGGGGCAGGGATACACTGAAGCTTTCTTT. It yields the protein CASSLGQGYTEAFF. The chain uses TRBV5-8 and TRBJ1-1; weak D call: TRBD1 (5 bases). Germline CDR1 SGHTS, CDR2 YDEGEE. CDR3 size: 14 residues. V dropped 0 bases and J dropped 3 bases, with 9 bases sitting between them.

The V gene is TRBV7-9, the J gene TRBJ2-7, with TRBD1 identical over 7 bases. Germline loops: CDR1 SEHNR, CDR2 FQNEAQ (reference sequence). The CDR3 extends over 13 amino acids. With V trimmed by 6 bases and J by 4 bases, 6 bases remained unmatched. CDR3 region: CASRGTGAYEQYF. The CDR3 bases are TGTGCCAGCAGAGGAACAGGGGCGTACGAGCAGTACTTC.

The CDR3 sequence is CASSSTTGSGETQYF. The CDR3 DNA reads as TGTGCCAGCAGCTCAACTACAGGGTCCGGGGAGACCCAGTACTTC. The chain couples TRBV7-9 to TRBJ2-5; D possibly corresponds to TRBD1 (6 bases). Trimming removed 4 bases at V and 5 bases at J, with 17 bases between. Germline V gives CDR1 SEHNR, CDR2 FQNEAQ (reference sequence). The CDR3 is made up of 15 amino acids.

The chain uses TRBV19 and TRBJ1-2, with TRBD1 as a possible D gene (5 bases). CDR3 size: 14 residues. V was cut by 0 bases and J by 4 bases, with 9 bases left in between. CDR1 is LNHDA and CDR2 is SQIVND in the germline V gene (reference sequence). CDR3 bases: TGTGCCAGTAGTATAGACGAGGGGAGCTATGGCTACACCTTC. As protein: CASSIDEGSYGYTF. Supplemented by reference TRBV19 and TRBJ1-2, the full variable domain reads DGGITQSPKYLFRKEGQNVTLSCEQNLNHDAMYWYRQDPGQGLRLIYYSQIVNDFQKGDIAEGYSVSREKKESFPLTVTSAQKNPTAFYLCASSIDEGSYGYTFGSGTRLTVV.

J is TRBJ2-5 and V is TRBV7-7, with 10 bases lining up with TRBD1. CDR3 length: 21 residues. With V trimmed by 1 base and J by 4 bases, 21 bases remained unmatched. Germline V gene data show CDR1 as SSHAT and CDR2 as FNYEAQ (reference sequence). Written as DNA, the CDR3 is TGTGCCAGCAGCTTAGAGTTTGGACTTTTGGGACAGGGGTATTCGGCAGAGACCCAGTACTTC. Its protein product is CASSLEFGLLGQGYSAETQYF.

The chain employs TRBV13 and TRBJ2-7; TRBD2 matches at 8 bases. Per germline, CDR1 PRHDT and CDR2 FYEKMQ (reference sequence). The V and J ends lost 7 bases and 6 bases, in that order; junction bases with no gene match: 8. This CDR3 comprises 13 residues. CDR3 sequence (DNA): TGTGCCAGCAATCGGCGGGCGGGGGGCGAGCAGTACTTC. This sequence encodes CASNRRAGGEQYF.

This chain links TRBV28 with TRBJ2-2, with D maybe TRBD2 (7 bases). Trimming left V 7 bases short and J 5 bases short, with 20 bases between. Germline CDR1 MDHEN, CDR2 SYDVKM. This CDR3 contains 16 residues. This CDR3 reads CASNLAGAPRTGELFF. The CDR3 bases are TGTGCCAGCAACCTCGCGGGGGCCCCGCGTACCGGGGAGCTGTTTTTT.

This clone was seen a few times. J is TRBJ1-5 and V is TRBV5-1; D remains ambiguous. The ends were cut back, 1 base at V and 1 base at J, with 3 bases in the middle. The CDR3 spans 13 residues. Germline CDR1 SGHRS, CDR2 YFSETQ. Written as DNA, the CDR3 is TGCGCCAGCAGCTTGACCAGCAATCAGCCCCAGCATTTT. Its translation is CASSLTSNQPQHF.

This clone was seen at least ten times. The genes are TRBV5-1 and TRBJ1-3, with a possible D match to TRBD1 (5 bases). Trimming removed 1 base at V and 0 bases at J, with 11 bases between. The CDR3 totals 16 residues. Germline V lookup: CDR1 SGHRS, CDR2 YFSETQ. This chain's CDR3 is CASSLWNRGSGNTIYF. The CDR3 DNA is TGCGCCAGCAGCTTGTGGAATAGGGGCTCTGGAAACACCATATATTTT.

This chain uses TRBV28 with TRBJ2-7; 10 bases agree with TRBD2. CDR1 is MDHEN and CDR2 is SYDVKM in the germline V gene. This CDR3 has 16 amino acids. V was pared by 6 bases and J by 2 bases, with 10 bases of the junction left unmatched. The DNA of the CDR3 is TGTGCCAGCAGGATGGTAGCGGGAGGTAGCCCCTACGAGCAGTACTTC. Translation: CASRMVAGGSPYEQYF.

Only one count was recorded for this clone. This chain links TRBV6-5 with TRBJ1-2, with D unclear. CDR1 MNHEY and CDR2 SVGAGI come from the germline V gene. The CDR3 runs 15 residues. V lost 0 bases to trimming and J lost 0 bases, with 8 bases between them. CDR3 nucleotides: TGTGCCAGCAGTTACTCCCCTCGAGCTAACTATGGCTACACCTTC. Protein product: CASSYSPRANYGYTF.

The V call is TRBV29-1, the J call TRBJ2-5, with D hard to call. V lost 5 bases and J lost 2, with 12 bases in between. The CDR3 extends over 13 amino acids. The germline V gene encodes CDR1 SQVTM and CDR2 ANQGSEA. CDR3 sequence (DNA): TGCAGCGTTCACTCGGGTTTTCAAGAGACCCAGTACTTC. Protein product: CSVHSGFQETQYF.

The V call is TRBV5-6, the J call TRBJ2-5; D may be TRBD1 or TRBD2 (5 bases each). The CDR3 runs to 17 residues. V lost 1 base and J 1 base, leaving 17 bases between the germline ends. Germline CDR1 SGHDT, CDR2 YYEEEE. Here the CDR3 DNA reads TGTGCCAGCAGCTTGCTTACACTTCCCGGGACCCAAGAGACCCAGTACTTC. It codes for CASSLLTLPGTQETQYF.

This chain joins TRBV11-3 and TRBJ2-3, with 9 bases lining up with TRBD2. The V segment lost 2 bases and the J segment 0 bases; nucleotides outside the gene matches: 3. Germline V gene data show CDR1 as SGHNT and CDR2 as YENEEA. The CDR3 contains 16 residues. The CDR3 sequence: CASSLRLAGSTDTQYF. DNA for the CDR3: TGTGCCAGCAGCTTACGTCTAGCGGGGAGCACAGATACGCAGTATTTT.

The chain has TRBV28 and TRBJ2-5, with D uncertain. This CDR3 region has 12 residues. Germline V gene sequence: CDR1 MDHEN, CDR2 SYDVKM. With 10 bases removed from V and 5 bases from J, the gap between germline ends came to 14 bases. CDR3 sequence reads: CATATDVETQYF. The CDR3 DNA is TGTGCCACGGCAACCGACGTGGAGACCCAGTACTTC.

J is TRBJ2-7 and V is TRBV5-6; 8 positions agree with TRBD2. V dropped 6 bases and J dropped 0; count of bases not matched to a gene: 11. The CDR3 has 16 amino acids. The germline V gene encodes CDR1 SGHDT and CDR2 YYEEEE. CDR3 loop: CASTGGVRGLSYEQYF. CDR3 sequence (DNA): TGTGCCAGCACCGGGGGGGTGCGGGGCCTCTCCTACGAGCAGTACTTC.